A selection of T cell receptor beta chains follows, all from one sample in a study of blood T cell repertoires in COVID-19. Libraries were prepared by immunoSEQ multiplex PCR; TCRdb keeps only in-frame clonotypes and omits some of them. The sample holds 160,000 or so clones, over 80% seen once. The material sequenced was peripheral blood. These receptors were taken from a woman aged 60-75 years who had recovered from COVID-19. Each CDR3 is given with its conserved first and last residue. The D gene is left open where the match is weak. The size entry is marked missing in some rows and otherwise reads once, few, many or a size class.

size	D	V	J	DNA	CDR3
few	.	TRBV2	TRBJ1-1	TGTGCCAGCAGTGAAGCGTCCAGTTACACTGAAGCTTTCTTT	CASSEASSYTEAFF
.	.	TRBV5-1	TRBJ1-6	TGCGCCAGCAGCGTGACAACTCCCAGGGGTTCACCCCTCCACTTT	CASSVTTPRGSPLHF
once	.	TRBV2	TRBJ1-1	TGTGCCAGCACAGGGGCGGCGAACACTGAAGCTTTCTTT	CASTGAANTEAFF
.	.	TRBV11-3	TRBJ2-7	TGTGCCAGCAGCTTTGAAGACAGCTACGAGCAGTACTTC	CASSFEDSYEQYF
.	TRBD2	TRBV5-6	TRBJ2-2	TGTGCCAGCAGCTTGGAAAGGGAGGGGAACACCGGGGAGCTGTTTTTT	CASSLEREGNTGELFF
few	TRBD1	TRBV5-1	TRBJ2-2	TGCGCCAGCAGCATAGGGGGCACGGGCACCGGGGAGCTGTTTTTT	CASSIGGTGTGELFF
.	.	TRBV7-9	TRBJ2-1	TGTGCCAGCAGCTTAGGATGGGCGTCCAATGAGCAGTTCTTC	CASSLGWASNEQFF
.	TRBD1	TRBV2	TRBJ1-2	TGTGCCAGCAAGATTGGACAGGGGAACTATGGCTACACCTTC	CASKIGQGNYGYTF
once	TRBD2	TRBV19	TRBJ2-3	TGTGCCAGTAGTGCCCCCCTGACCAGCGGGGGCACAGATACGCAGTATTTT	CASSAPLTSGGTDTQYF
.	.	TRBV7-2	TRBJ1-5	TGTGCCAGCAGCTTCGCGGGCGGGTTCAATCAGCCCCAGCATTTT	CASSFAGGFNQPQHF
.	.	TRBV7-9	TRBJ1-1	TGTGCCAGCAGCTTATCGACAGGCGGGTCGACTTTCTTT	CASSLSTGGSTFF
.	.	TRBV4-2	TRBJ2-7	TGTGCCAGCAGCCAAGATATCAGGACCGCCTCTGGACTGAGCTCCTACGAGCAGTACTTC	CASSQDIRTASGLSSYEQYF
.	TRBD2	TRBV28	TRBJ2-6	TGTGCCAGCAGTTTAATTACTAGCGGGGCGTGGGGGGCCAACGTCCTGACTTTC	CASSLITSGAWGANVLTF
.	.	TRBV5-1	TRBJ1-5	TGCGCCAGCAGTGAGTATAGCAATCAGCCCCAGCATTTT	CASSEYSNQPQHF
few	TRBD1	TRBV4-2	TRBJ2-1	TGTGCCAGCAGCCTCCGGACAGGGCGTTCCTACAATGAGCAGTTCTTC	CASSLRTGRSYNEQFF
few	TRBD1	TRBV7-3	TRBJ2-1	TGTGCCAGCAGCCTGACAGGGGAGCCCTACAATGAGCAGTTCTTC	CASSLTGEPYNEQFF
.	.	TRBV19	TRBJ2-7	TGTGCCAGTAGTAAAACCGGGATCTCCTACGAGCAGTACTTC	CASSKTGISYEQYF
.	TRBD2	TRBV27	TRBJ2-3	TGTGCCAGCAGTTCCATAGCGGGGGGGAGCACAGATACGCAGTATTTT	CASSSIAGGSTDTQYF
.	.	TRBV7-8	TRBJ1-1	TGTGCCAGCAGCTCTCCTCCAGGGGCGCCGAACACTGAAGCTTTCTTT	CASSSPPGAPNTEAFF
.	.	TRBV2	TRBJ1-5	TGTGCCAGCAGTGGTTCCAATCCGGATCAGCCCCAGCATTTT	CASSGSNPDQPQHF
.	TRBD1	TRBV3-1/TRBV3-2	TRBJ2-2	TGTGCCAGCAGGCCCGGACAGGGTTTGAACACCGGGGAGCTGTTTTTT	CASRPGQGLNTGELFF
.	.	TRBV6-6	TRBJ2-7	TGTGCCGTGACACAGGATTACGAGCAGTACTTC	CAVTQDYEQYF
.	TRBD2	TRBV24-1	TRBJ2-1	TGTGCCACCAGTGTACTCGGGCGGGGGGGAGATAACAATGAGCAGTTCTTC	CATSVLGRGGDNNEQFF
.	TRBD1	TRBV5-1	TRBJ1-6	TGCGCCAGCAGCGCAACAGGGGGAAGGAATTCACCCCTCCACTTT	CASSATGGRNSPLHF
.	.	TRBV7-9	TRBJ2-5	TGTGCCACCAGACGTGAGGCAGGGGCAGAGACCCAGTACTTC	CATRREAGAETQYF
.	TRBD1	TRBV7-7	TRBJ2-7	TGTGCCAGCAGCCCCGGGACAGGGGAGGTAAACGAGCAGTACTTC	CASSPGTGEVNEQYF
.	.	TRBV28	TRBJ1-2	TGTGCCAGCAGTGGTGGAGGCGCGGATCCCTATGGCTACACCTTC	CASSGGGADPYGYTF
.	.	TRBV2	TRBJ2-6	TGTGCCAGCAGGCAGACAGTGACCCGCTCTGGGGCCAACGTCCTGACTTTC	CASRQTVTRSGANVLTF
once	TRBD1	TRBV5-1	TRBJ1-2	TGCGCCAGCAGCTCGAACAGGGGGGTGAATGGCTACACCTTC	CASSSNRGVNGYTF
once	TRBD2	TRBV5-1	TRBJ2-3	TGCGCCAGCAGCGAAGCGGGGGGCCCCCGCGATACGCAGTATTTT	CASSEAGGPRDTQYF
.	TRBD1	TRBV5-5	TRBJ2-3	TGTGCCAGCAGCTTAGACAGGGGGCTGAGCACAGATACGCAGTATTTT	CASSLDRGLSTDTQYF
.	.	TRBV13	TRBJ2-5	TGTGCCAGCAGCTCCTCGGGACGGGGGAACCAAGAGACCCAGTACTTC	CASSSSGRGNQETQYF
once	TRBD1	TRBV24-1	TRBJ2-1	TGTGCCACCAGTGACCGCTTGACAGGGCAGGCGAATGAGCAGTTCTTC	CATSDRLTGQANEQFF
once	.	TRBV9	TRBJ1-3	TGTGCCAGCAGCGCAGACAGCTCTGGAAACACCATATATTTT	CASSADSSGNTIYF
once	.	TRBV4-1	TRBJ1-5	TGCGCCAGCAGCCAAGATCTTTTGGGTGGGGGCGACCAGCCCCAGCATTTT	CASSQDLLGGGDQPQHF
.	TRBD2	TRBV4-1	TRBJ2-7	TGCGCCAGCAGCCAAGTCTCGGCGGGGGGCTACGAGCAGTACTTC	CASSQVSAGGYEQYF
.	TRBD2	TRBV19	TRBJ2-3	TGTGCCAGTGAACTAGCGGGAGCAAGGGGGCAGTATTTT	CASELAGARGQYF
.	TRBD1	TRBV4-1	TRBJ1-1	TGCGCCAGCAGCCAAGGGCAGGGGGCGGTCACTGAAGCTTTCTTT	CASSQGQGAVTEAFF
.	TRBD2	TRBV5-1	TRBJ2-7	TGCGCCAGCAGTTCTAGCGGGAACTACGAGCAGTACTTC	CASSSSGNYEQYF
.	.	TRBV19	TRBJ1-4	TGTGCCAGTAGTATCAGGAGGGAAAAACTGTTTTTT	CASSIRREKLFF
.	TRBD1	TRBV7-3	TRBJ1-1	TGTGCCAGCAGCTTAATGGGACAGGGGAACACTGAAGCTTTCTTT	CASSLMGQGNTEAFF
.	TRBD1	TRBV19	TRBJ2-1	TGTGCCACACACTCCGGGACAGGGCGGTTTATCATCAATGAGCAGTTCTTC	CATHSGTGRFIINEQFF
.	TRBD2	TRBV28	TRBJ2-1	TGTGCCAGCAGTCCCCCCGCAGCGGGGGTTCTTCCCTACAATGAGCAGTTCTTC	CASSPPAAGVLPYNEQFF
.	.	TRBV3-1/TRBV3-2	TRBJ2-2	TGTGCCAGCAGCCAAGAGGTGGGGGGGAACACCGGGGAGCTGTTTTTT	CASSQEVGGNTGELFF
once	.	TRBV19	TRBJ2-7	TGTGCCAGTAGCCCAGGTGGGGGGGCTGCCTACGAGCAGTACTTC	CASSPGGGAAYEQYF
.	TRBD2	TRBV3-1/TRBV3-2	TRBJ2-5	TGTGCCAGCTACTTCAGCGGTAGCGGGGGGTACCAAGAGACCCAGTACTTC	CASYFSGSGGYQETQYF
.	TRBD1	TRBV4-2	TRBJ1-6	TGTGCCAGCAGCCAGGACAGGGATAGCTATAATTCACCCCTCCACTTT	CASSQDRDSYNSPLHF
.	TRBD1	TRBV28	TRBJ2-3	TGTGCCAGCAGTTCTGGACAGGCGACAGATACGCAGTATTTT	CASSSGQATDTQYF
.	TRBD2	TRBV5-1	TRBJ2-5	TGCGCCAGCAGCCAGGGGACTAGCGGGGCCGTTCGGCGAGAGACCCAGTACTTC	CASSQGTSGAVRRETQYF